This entry lists 7 T cell receptor beta chains sequenced from one sample in a study of cytomegalovirus exposure and HLA in healthy donors. The protocol was immunoSEQ multiplex PCR, while the TCRdb copy is restricted to in-frame clones and leaves out a portion. The sample holds tens of thousands of clones, about 93% seen once. Input material: PBMCs. The receptor source for this set is a woman under 40 in good health and CMV-seropositive.

V usage is TRBV4-1 and J usage is TRBJ1-1; the D is unclear. Germline V CDR1 and CDR2: MGHRA, YSYEKL. This CDR3 is 14 amino acids long. V was pared by 4 bases and J by 1 base, with 10 bases between. CDR3 DNA: TGCGCCAGCAGCCCTGGGCAGTGGAACACTGAAGCTTTCTTT. Translation gives CASSPGQWNTEAFF.

The chain recombines TRBV5-6 with TRBJ1-2, with unresolved D. Trimming cost V 4 bases and J 0 bases, with 13 bases left between them. The CDR3 extends over 15 amino acids. Germline assignment: CDR1 SGHDT and CDR2 YYEEEE. CDR3 protein: CASSRSEYPNYGYTF. CDR3 in DNA: TGTGCCAGCAGCCGCAGTGAATATCCTAACTATGGCTACACCTTC.

The V call is TRBV19, the J call TRBJ2-5, with TRBD1 as a possible D gene (5 bases). Germline CDR1 LNHDA, CDR2 SQIVND (reference sequence). The length of the CDR3 is 14 residues. V lost 5 bases to trimming and J lost 5 bases, with 15 bases between them. CDR3: CASSAAGNRETQYF. DNA for the CDR3: TGTGCCAGTAGTGCGGCAGGGAATCGGGAGACCCAGTACTTC.

The chain combines TRBV19 with TRBJ2-1; 9 bases fit TRBD1. V trimming: 5 bases; J trimming: 0 bases; junction bases outside the gene matches: 5. CDR3 length: 16 residues. From germline, CDR1 is LNHDA and CDR2 SQIVND (reference sequence). As DNA, the CDR3 is TGTGCCAGTAGTCCGGGACAGGGAAGCTCCTACAATGAGCAGTTCTTC. Translating it yields CASSPGQGSSYNEQFF.

The chain employs TRBV30 and TRBJ2-5; 10 nucleotides agree with TRBD2. CDR1 is GTSNPN, CDR2 SVGIG, per germline (reference sequence). J was trimmed by 3 bases and V by 0 bases; bases with no gene match: 4. CDR3 length equals 15 residues. The CDR3 spells CAWSVGLADKETQYF. CDR3 sequence (DNA): TGTGCCTGGAGTGTAGGACTAGCGGATAAAGAGACCCAGTACTTC.

This sequence joins TRBV29-1 and TRBJ2-2; D call uncertain. Trimming took off 5 bases at V and 5 bases at J, with 6 bases between the two ends. In germline, CDR1 is SQVTM, CDR2 ANQGSEA. The CDR3 covers 11 residues. CDR3 sequence reads: CSVRSTGELFF. The CDR3 DNA reads TGCAGCGTTCGGTCGACCGGGGAGCTGTTTTTT.

The rearrangement uses TRBV4-3 and TRBJ2-3, with D possibly TRBD2 on 6 matching bases. This CDR3 contains 15 residues. Between the trimmed V and J ends, which lost 0 bases and 5 bases, there was a span of 12 bases. The germline gives CDR1 LGHNA, CDR2 YSLEER. CDR3 sequence reads: CASSQDRGSQDTQYF. The DNA of the CDR3 is TGCGCCAGCAGCCAAGATCGGGGGAGTCAAGATACGCAGTATTTT.